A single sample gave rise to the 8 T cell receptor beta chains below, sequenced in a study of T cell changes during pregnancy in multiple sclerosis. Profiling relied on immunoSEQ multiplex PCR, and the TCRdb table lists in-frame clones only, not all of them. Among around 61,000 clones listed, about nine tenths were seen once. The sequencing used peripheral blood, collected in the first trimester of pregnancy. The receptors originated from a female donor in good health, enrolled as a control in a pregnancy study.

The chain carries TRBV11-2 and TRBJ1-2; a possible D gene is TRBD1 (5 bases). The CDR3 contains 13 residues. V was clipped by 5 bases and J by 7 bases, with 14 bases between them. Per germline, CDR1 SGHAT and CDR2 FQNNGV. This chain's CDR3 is CASSRGGVGGYTF. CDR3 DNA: TGTGCCAGCAGCCGCGGGGGGGTTGGTGGCTACACCTTC. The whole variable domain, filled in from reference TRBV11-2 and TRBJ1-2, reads EAGVAQSPRYKIIEKRQSVAFWCNPISGHATLYWYQQILGQGPKLLIQFQNNGVVDDSQLPKDRFSAERLKGVDSTLKIQPAKLEDSAVYLCASSRGGVGGYTFGSGTRLTVV.

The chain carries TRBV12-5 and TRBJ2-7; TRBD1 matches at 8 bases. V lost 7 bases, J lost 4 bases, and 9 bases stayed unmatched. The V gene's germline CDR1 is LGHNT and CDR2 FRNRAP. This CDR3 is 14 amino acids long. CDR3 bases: TGTGCTAGTGCCCTGGGGCAGGGGGCTTACGAGCAGTACTTC. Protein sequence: CASALGQGAYEQYF.

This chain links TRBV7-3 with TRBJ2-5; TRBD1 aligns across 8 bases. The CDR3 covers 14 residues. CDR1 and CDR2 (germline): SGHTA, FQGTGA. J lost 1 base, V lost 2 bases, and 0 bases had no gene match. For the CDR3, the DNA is TGTGCCAGCAGCTTAGGGACAGGCCAAGAGACCCAGTACTTC. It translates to CASSLGTGQETQYF.

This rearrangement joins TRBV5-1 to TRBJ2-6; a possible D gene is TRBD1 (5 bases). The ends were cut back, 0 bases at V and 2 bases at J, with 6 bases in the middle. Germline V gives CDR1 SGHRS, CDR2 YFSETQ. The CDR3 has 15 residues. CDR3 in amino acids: CASSLEGTGANVLTF. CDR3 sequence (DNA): TGCGCCAGCAGCTTGGAGGGGACTGGGGCCAACGTCCTGACTTTC.

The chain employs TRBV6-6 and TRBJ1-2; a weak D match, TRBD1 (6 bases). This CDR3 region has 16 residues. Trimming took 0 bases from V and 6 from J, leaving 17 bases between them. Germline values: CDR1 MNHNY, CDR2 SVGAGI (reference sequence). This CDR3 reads CASSYSFDSRGDGYTF. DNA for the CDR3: TGTGCCAGCAGTTACTCCTTCGACAGCAGGGGCGATGGCTACACCTTC.

Written as DNA, the CDR3 is TGTGCCATCAGGGAAGAGACTCGGGGAAACACCATATATTTT. This gives the protein CAIREETRGNTIYF. The chain carries TRBV10-3 and TRBJ1-3; D remains ambiguous. V gave up 6 bases and J gave up 4 bases, with 13 bases separating them. Germline CDR1 ENHRY, CDR2 SYGVKD. The CDR3 is made up of 14 amino acids.

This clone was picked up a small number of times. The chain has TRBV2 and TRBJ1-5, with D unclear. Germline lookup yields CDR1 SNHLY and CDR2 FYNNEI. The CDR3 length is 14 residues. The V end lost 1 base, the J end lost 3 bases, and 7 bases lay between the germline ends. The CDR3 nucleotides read TGTGCCAGCAGTGAAGGCGGCATCAATCAGCCCCAGCATTTT. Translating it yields CASSEGGINQPQHF.

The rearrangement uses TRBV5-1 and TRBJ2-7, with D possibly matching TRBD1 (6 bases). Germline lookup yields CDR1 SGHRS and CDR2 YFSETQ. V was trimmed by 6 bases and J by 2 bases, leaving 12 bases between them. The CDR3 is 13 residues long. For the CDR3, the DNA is TGCGCCAGCAACGAACAGGGAGCCTACGAGCAGTACTTC. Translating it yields CASNEQGAYEQYF.